A selection of T cell receptor beta chains follows, all from one sample in a study of blood T cell repertoires in COVID-19. Sequenced by immunoSEQ multiplex PCR; TCRdb stores in-frame clones only, minus some. Of 70,000 or so clones listed, about 88% were seen once; the top ten hold around 3.9%. Sequences were obtained from peripheral blood. These receptors were collected from a man between 65 and 85 years old with active COVID-19. The CDR3 runs from the conserved cysteine through the conserved F or W. The D gene is left open where the match is weak. Rows give clone size only sometimes, using once, few, many, or a class for an expanded clone.

v_gene,abundance,d_gene,j_gene,CDR3nt,CDR3aa
TRBV9,-,TRBD2,TRBJ2-1,TGTGCCAGCAGCGTAACCCAGCGGGAGGTCTACAATGAGCAGTTCTTC,CASSVTQREVYNEQFF
TRBV6-2/TRBV6-3,-,TRBD1,TRBJ1-1,TGTGCCAGCAGCCACGGGACAGGGGTTGGCACTGAAGCTTTCTTT,CASSHGTGVGTEAFF
TRBV7-3,-,-,TRBJ1-2,TGTGCCAGCAGCACCACACCCCCTGCACGCTATGGCTACACCTTC,CASSTTPPARYGYTF
TRBV19,-,-,TRBJ1-1,TGTGCCAGTAGTATCTCTAGACGGGGAGGGACTGAAGCTTTCTTT,CASSISRRGGTEAFF
TRBV5-1,-,-,TRBJ1-3,TGCGCCAGCAGCCCTAGGGGGGGCTCTGGAAACACCATATATTTT,CASSPRGGSGNTIYF
TRBV2,-,TRBD1,TRBJ1-4,TGTGCCAGCACTCTACAGGGGGCGACTAATGAAAAACTGTTTTTT,CASTLQGATNEKLFF
TRBV7-6,-,TRBD1,TRBJ1-1,TGTGCCAGCAGCCCGACAGGGACCACCATGAACACTGAAGCTTTCTTT,CASSPTGTTMNTEAFF
TRBV10-1,-,-,TRBJ2-3,TGCGCCAGCAGCCCGGAGGGACAGACCACAGATACGCAGTATTTT,CASSPEGQTTDTQYF
TRBV7-3,-,TRBD1,TRBJ2-7,TGTGCCAGCAGCTTATCCCGGACAGGAGTCGAGGGCGAGCAGTACTTC,CASSLSRTGVEGEQYF
TRBV11-2,few,TRBD2,TRBJ2-1,TGTGCCAGCAGCGGCGGGGGGTATGAGCAGTTCTTC,CASSGGGYEQFF
TRBV7-2,-,-,TRBJ2-3,TGTGCCAGCAGCTTTCGAGCGGGCCGCACAGATACGCAGTATTTT,CASSFRAGRTDTQYF
TRBV7-3,-,-,TRBJ2-2,TGTGCCAGCAGCTTTTGGGGGAGCGCGGGGACCGGGGAGCTGTTTTTT,CASSFWGSAGTGELFF
TRBV7-2,-,TRBD2,TRBJ2-7,TGTGCCAGCAGCCCCTTGGCGGGGGGGAGCTACGAGCAGTACTTC,CASSPLAGGSYEQYF
TRBV9,-,TRBD1,TRBJ1-4,TGTGCCAGCAGCCGACGGACAGGAAATAATGAAAAACTGTTTTTT,CASSRRTGNNEKLFF
TRBV27,-,TRBD2,TRBJ2-7,TGTGCCAGCAGGGCTAGCGGGCCCTACGAGCAGTACTTC,CASRASGPYEQYF
TRBV5-1,few,-,TRBJ2-1,TGCGCCAGCCAGCGGTTAACCAATGAGCAGTTCTTC,CASQRLTNEQFF
TRBV27,once,-,TRBJ1-5,TGTGCCAGCAGTCCCCGGACAGCGAGCAATCAGCCCCAGCATTTT,CASSPRTASNQPQHF
TRBV24-1,-,-,TRBJ2-3,TGTGCCACCAGTGCACCTCAGGGGATTGCGGATACGCAGTATTTT,CATSAPQGIADTQYF
TRBV19,-,TRBD2,TRBJ2-3,TGTGCCAGTAGTATGGGCGGGAGAGGGGGCACAGATACGCAGTATTTT,CASSMGGRGGTDTQYF
TRBV7-9,-,TRBD2,TRBJ2-4,TGTGCCAGCAGCTTACTACTAGCGGGAGGGCTGAACATTCAGTACTTC,CASSLLLAGGLNIQYF
TRBV6-5,-,TRBD1,TRBJ1-6,TGTGCCAGCACCCCGGGACAGGGGACTTCACCCCTCCACTTT,CASTPGQGTSPLHF
TRBV5-4,-,-,TRBJ2-2,TGTGCCAGCAGCTTGCAAGGGGGAGGGGAGCTGTTTTTT,CASSLQGGGELFF
TRBV5-6,-,TRBD1,TRBJ1-2,TGTGCCAGCAGCTTGGGGATTCAGGGGGCCTATGGCTACACCTTC,CASSLGIQGAYGYTF
TRBV3-1/TRBV3-2,few,-,TRBJ2-2,TGTGCCAGCAGCCCCGGCACCGGGGAGCTGTTTTTT,CASSPGTGELFF